One and the same sample provided the 17 T cell receptor beta chains below, sequenced in a study of tumor-infiltrating lymphocytes in primary liver carcinoma. From roughly 0.45 ug total RNA, TCR beta cDNA was generated with a primer in the constant region. Investigators got TCR beta libraries out of three nested multiplex PCR rounds, done with slightly modified ARM-PCR. A C-beta reverse primer and TRBV1-TRBV30 forward primers served in each of the first two PCR rounds, at 10 cycles apiece. Via MiXCR, TCRdb re-called the multiplex PCR reads, giving one row per CDR3 protein. This sample has 90,000 to 150,000 distinct CDR3 sequences; around 65% occur once, and the top ten carry 8.1%. For each extraction, RNA and DNA were obtained together from around 18-30 mg of unsorted bulk tissue. The specimen sequenced was tumor-adjacent normal liver tissue. Receptor source: a woman aged 55-69 years with primary liver carcinoma and hepatitis B virus infection.

Many counts were recorded for this clonotype. Being one base from a much bigger clone, this may be a read error. The chain is built from TRBV11-3 and TRBJ1-2; a weak D match, TRBD1 (6 bases). Germline assignment: CDR1 SGHNT and CDR2 YENEEA. CDR3 length: 14 residues. CDR3 nucleotide sequence: TGTGCCAGCAGCTTAGATGCAGGGGCCTATGGCCACACCTTC. Translation: CASSLDAGAYGHTF.

As regards this clonotype: Mismatch with germline at one junction end may stem from a read error. V gene TRBV7-8 combines with J gene TRBJ2-5; the D is unclear. The germline CDR1 and CDR2 sequences are SGHVS and FQNEAQ. The CDR3 spans 15 residues. The CDR3 sequence is CASSLGFTDQETLYF. The CDR3 nucleotides are TGTGCCAGCAGCTTAGGGTTCACAGACCAAGAGACCCTGTACTTC.

Of note for this clonotype: It is likely a read error, because the conserved phenylalanine at the end of the CDR3 is missing. The chain combines TRBV20-1 with TRBJ2-1, with 7 bases fitting TRBD2. Looked up from germline, CDR1 is DFQATT and CDR2 is SNEGSKA (reference sequence). CDR3 size: 15 residues. The V gene end was trimmed by 2 bases and the J gene end by 7 bases; junction bases not matched to a gene: 11. The CDR3 DNA is TGCAGTGCTAGACGGTGGGAGGGCCGATCGAATGAGCAGTTCTTG. The encoded protein is CSARRWEGRSNEQFL.

This clonotype was counted a few times. J is TRBJ2-5 and V is TRBV5-1; D remains unclear. Germline CDR1 is SGHRS and CDR2 is YFSETQ. The CDR3 is 15 residues long. Deletions cut 1 base from V and 2 bases from J, with 12 bases between. CDR3 nucleotide sequence: TGCGCCAGCAGCTTGTCGGTTAGTCCTCAAGAGACCCAGTACTTC. This sequence encodes CASSLSVSPQETQYF. Full variable domain (rest looked up from reference TRBV5-1 and TRBJ2-5): KAGVTQTPRYLIKTRGQQVTLSCSPISGHRSVSWYQQTPGQGLQFLFEYFSETQRNKGNFPGRFSGRQFSNSRSEMNVSTLELGDSALYLCASSLSVSPQETQYFGPGTRLLVL.

The V call is TRBV11-2, the J call TRBJ2-2; TRBD2 might be the D (6 bases). This CDR3 has 15 amino acids. Germline V gene lookup returns CDR1 SGHAT and CDR2 FQNNGV. CDR3 sequence reads: CSNSLWGDSTGELFF. CDR3 bases: TGTTCAAACAGCTTATGGGGGGATTCGACCGGGGAGCTGTTTTTT.

The chain carries TRBV16 and TRBJ1-2; 8 nucleotides agree with TRBD1. From germline, CDR1 is KGHSY and CDR2 FQNENV. The CDR3 totals 14 residues. V trimming: 0 bases; J trimming: 7 bases; junction bases outside the gene matches: 4. The chain's CDR3 is CASSQSSGGRGYTF. For the CDR3, the DNA is TGTGCCAGCAGCCAATCCTCAGGGGGCCGTGGCTACACCTTC.

By frequency in the sample, this clonotype is medium-sized. The chain combines TRBV11-2 with TRBJ2-7, with 11 bases lining up with TRBD2. This CDR3 spans 15 amino acids. V lost 0 bases and J lost 5; bases outside the gene matches: 3. Looked up from germline, CDR1 is SGHAT and CDR2 is FQNNGV. CDR3 in DNA: TGTGCCAGCAGCTTAGATCCTAGCGGGAGGAACGAGCAGTACTTC. Translating it yields CASSLDPSGRNEQYF.

Details on this clonotype: A single base separates this from a much larger clone, so it may be a read error. The CDR3 does not end in the conserved phenylalanine or tryptophan, so this is likely a read error. The V and J genes are TRBV7-9 and TRBJ2-1; D gene ambiguous. The CDR3 totals 14 residues. CDR1 SEHNR and CDR2 FQNEAQ come from the germline V gene (reference sequence). Trimming shortened V by 2 bases and J by 9 bases, and 14 bases separated the two germline ends. The CDR3 spells CASSLFWEAPEQFI. The CDR3 nucleotides are TGTGCCAGCAGCTTATTTTGGGAAGCCCCTGAGCAGTTCATC.

This clonotype was detected ten times or more. The V gene is TRBV4-2, the J gene TRBJ1-4; 9 bases agree with TRBD1. Germline CDR1 is LGHNA and CDR2 is YNFKEQ. The CDR3 sequence is 16 residues long. Trimming took 1 base from V and 7 from J; bases not matched to a gene: 7. As DNA, the CDR3 is TGTGCCAGCAGCCAAGCACAGGGGGCTTCTGGTGAAAAACTGTTTTTT. Translated: CASSQAQGASGEKLFF.

This chain connects TRBV6-5 to TRBJ1-5; tentatively, D is TRBD1 (6 bases). Matching the DNA end better, TRBJ2-3 makes the J call doubtful. The CDR3 has 16 amino acids. Looked up from germline, CDR1 is MNHEY and CDR2 is SVGAGI. The CDR3 bases are TGTGCCAGCAGTCCAACACAGGGCCCCCTCGGTCAGCCCCAGTATTTT. It yields the protein CASSPTQGPLGQPQYF.

Note on this clonotype: A much larger clone differs by one base, so this may be a read error. The rearrangement links TRBV5-1 to TRBJ2-2; TRBD1 is a possible D gene (5 bases). Germline V gene lookup returns CDR1 SGHRS and CDR2 YFSETQ. CDR3 length: 15 residues. CDR3 in DNA: TGCGCCGGCAGCTTACAGGCGCCGAACACCGGGGAGCTGTTTTTT. Protein sequence: CAGSLQAPNTGELFF.

V usage is TRBV10-2 and J usage is TRBJ1-1; D possibly corresponds to TRBD1 (5 bases). Looked up from germline, CDR1 is WSHSY and CDR2 is SAAADI. The CDR3 has 16 residues. Trimming stripped 4 bases from V and 4 bases from J, with 19 bases between. The CDR3 region has the DNA TGCGCCAGCAGTGCGGGGGGTTTTGGCTACGTCACTGAAGCTTTCTTT. Protein sequence: CASSAGGFGYVTEAFF.

Comment on this clonotype: This is likely a read error, given that the CDR3 carries no conserved phenylalanine or tryptophan at its end. This chain joins TRBV28 and TRBJ1-1, with a tentative D call TRBD1 (6 bases). The CDR3 totals 15 residues. Deletions cut 2 bases from V and 0 bases from J, with 10 bases between. CDR1 is MDHEN and CDR2 is SYDVKM in the germline V gene. The CDR3 DNA follows: TGTGCCAGCAGTTTAGCCGACAGGTTGAACACTGAAGCTTTCTGT. It is translated as CASSLADRLNTEAFC.

About this clonotype itself: In this CDR3 the conserved last residue, phenylalanine or tryptophan, is missing, so a read error is likely. J is TRBJ2-5 and V is TRBV12-3 or TRBV12-4; TRBD2 might be the D (6 bases). This CDR3 region has 15 residues. CDR3 region: CASMEGMGRAETQYS. The CDR3 DNA is TGTGCGAGCATGGAGGGGATGGGCAGGGCTGAGACCCAGTACTCC.

The chain joins TRBV12-3 or TRBV12-4 to TRBJ1-2; D unresolved. The CDR3 loop spans 15 amino acids. V shed 5 bases and J shed 4 bases, with 17 bases lying between them. The CDR3 here is CASSTHGRSVYGYTF. DNA for the CDR3: TGTGCCAGCAGTACCCATGGCAGGTCCGTCTATGGCTACACCTTC.

Points on this clonotype: This could be a read error, since a much larger clone is one nucleotide away. The chain uses TRBV5-1 and TRBJ1-6; weak D call: TRBD1 (5 bases). The CDR3 is 18 residues long. Looked up from germline, CDR1 is SGHRS and CDR2 is YFSETQ. V lost 3 bases and J 3 bases, leaving 19 bases between the germline ends. The CDR3 DNA follows: TGCGCCAGCAGCTCGGGGGTCGGAACGGGGCTCTATAATTCACCCCTCCACTTT. Encoded protein: CASSSGVGTGLYNSPLHF.

This clonotype was counted only a few times. Possible read error: a much larger clone is one base away. The chain links TRBV12-3 or TRBV12-4 to TRBJ2-5; D is possibly TRBD2 (6 bases). CDR3 length: 11 residues. V lost 7 bases to trimming and J lost 8 bases, with 11 bases between them. CDR3 loop: CASILEGTQYF. CDR3 nucleotides: TGTGCCAGCATCCTGGAGGGAACCCAGTACTTC.